This T cell receptor beta chain comes out of a study of T cell clones after liver transplantation. Turning to the study itself: Tolerant meant at least one year fully off immunosuppression without liver enzymes above twice normal. Study observations and caveats: Graft donor-reactive T cells may have migrated into the graft rather than being deleted.

The germline gives CDR1 SGHAT, CDR2 FQNNGV. This CDR3 region has 17 residues. The junction had 12 bases not matched to a gene; V was cut back by 0 bases and J by 5 bases. Here immunoSEQ multiplex PCR was the method, and the copy in TCRdb shows in-frame clones only, minus some. The repertoire has around 20,000 clones, 88% of them found once; the top ten carry over 10%. Remarks on this clone: The antigen remains unidentified.

The receptor comes from a human donor who received a liver transplant. The chain has TRBV11-2 and TRBJ2-7; 8 bases map to TRBD2. Sequencing was performed on CD8+ T cells from blood, taken before liver transplant. Here the CDR3 DNA reads TGTGCCAGCAGCTTAGATTTGGGCGGGAGGATGATGAACGAGCAGTACTTC. It is translated as CASSLDLGGRMMNEQYF.